The clone carrying this TCR beta chain was counted between two and nine times. The CDR3 sequence is 12 residues long. Germline V lookup: CDR1 SQVTM, CDR2 ANQGSEA. The extraction recovered at least 5.5 micrograms of total RNA per sample. Sample-barcoded 5' priming and a J-beta primer mix drove a second PCR of roughly 6 to 12 cycles. Using its own MiXCR run on the 5' RACE reads, TCRdb lists one record per CDR3 protein. Here the sample spans approximately 800,000 distinct CDR3 sequences, more than 20% being singletons. This sample is part of a study of blood T cells in healthy people across ages. The overall study: The capture of about one barcoded beta molecule per two T cells was achieved by template switching.

The same sample was also studied in work on T cells of mothers and their children.

The source of this sequence is a boy between 10 and 17 years old in good health. The chain is built from TRBV29-1 and TRBJ2-5; D ambiguous. The J call is in doubt because the DNA end fits TRBJ2-1 better. Sequenced input: blood. Written as DNA, the CDR3 is TGCAGCGCTGGGTGGTCCTACAATGAGCAGTTCTTC. Its protein is CSAGWSYNEQFF.